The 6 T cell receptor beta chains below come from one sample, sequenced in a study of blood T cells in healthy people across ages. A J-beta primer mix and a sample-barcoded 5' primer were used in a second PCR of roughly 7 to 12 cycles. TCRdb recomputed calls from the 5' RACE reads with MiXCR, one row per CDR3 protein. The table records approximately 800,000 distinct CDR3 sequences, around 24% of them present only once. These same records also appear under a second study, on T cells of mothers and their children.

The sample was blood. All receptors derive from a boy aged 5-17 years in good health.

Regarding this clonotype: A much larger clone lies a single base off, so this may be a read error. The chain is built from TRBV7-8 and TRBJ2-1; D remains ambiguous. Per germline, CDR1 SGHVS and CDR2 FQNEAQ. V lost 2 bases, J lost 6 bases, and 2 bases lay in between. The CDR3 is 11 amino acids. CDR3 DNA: TGTGCCAGCAGCTTAACCAATGAGCAGTTCTTC. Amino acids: CASSLTNEQFF.

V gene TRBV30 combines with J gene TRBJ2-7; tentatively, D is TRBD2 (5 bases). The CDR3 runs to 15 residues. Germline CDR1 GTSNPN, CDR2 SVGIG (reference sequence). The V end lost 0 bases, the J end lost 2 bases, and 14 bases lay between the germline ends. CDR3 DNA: TGTGCCTGGAGTGTAAATTATTGGGAGACCTACGAGCAGTACTTC. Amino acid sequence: CAWSVNYWETYEQYF.

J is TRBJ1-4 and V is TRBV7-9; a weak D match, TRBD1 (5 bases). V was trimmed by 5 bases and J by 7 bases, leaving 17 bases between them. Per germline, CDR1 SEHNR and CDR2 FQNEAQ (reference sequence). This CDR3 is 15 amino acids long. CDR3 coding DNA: TGTGCCAGCAGCCCCGAAGGGGCGCGAGGTGAAAAACTGTTTTTT. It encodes CASSPEGARGEKLFF.

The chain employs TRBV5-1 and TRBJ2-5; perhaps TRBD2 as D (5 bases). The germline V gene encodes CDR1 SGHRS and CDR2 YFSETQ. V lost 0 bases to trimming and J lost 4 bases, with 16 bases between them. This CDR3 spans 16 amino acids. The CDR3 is CASSLAPAGERETQYF. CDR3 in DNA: TGCGCCAGCAGCTTGGCTCCCGCCGGGGAGCGAGAGACCCAGTACTTC.

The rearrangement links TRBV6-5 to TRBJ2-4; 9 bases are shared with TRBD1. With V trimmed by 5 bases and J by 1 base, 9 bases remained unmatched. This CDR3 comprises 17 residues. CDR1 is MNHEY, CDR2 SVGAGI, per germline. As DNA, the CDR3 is TGTGCCAGCAGTCAATCCGGGACAGGGCAGGCCAAAAACATTCAGTACTTC. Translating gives CASSQSGTGQAKNIQYF.

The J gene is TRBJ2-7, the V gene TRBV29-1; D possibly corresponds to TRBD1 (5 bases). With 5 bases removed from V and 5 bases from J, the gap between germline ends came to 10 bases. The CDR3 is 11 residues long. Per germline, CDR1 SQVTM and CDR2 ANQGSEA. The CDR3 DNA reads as TGCAGCGTTCGTATAGGGGACGAGCAGTACTTC. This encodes CSVRIGDEQYF.